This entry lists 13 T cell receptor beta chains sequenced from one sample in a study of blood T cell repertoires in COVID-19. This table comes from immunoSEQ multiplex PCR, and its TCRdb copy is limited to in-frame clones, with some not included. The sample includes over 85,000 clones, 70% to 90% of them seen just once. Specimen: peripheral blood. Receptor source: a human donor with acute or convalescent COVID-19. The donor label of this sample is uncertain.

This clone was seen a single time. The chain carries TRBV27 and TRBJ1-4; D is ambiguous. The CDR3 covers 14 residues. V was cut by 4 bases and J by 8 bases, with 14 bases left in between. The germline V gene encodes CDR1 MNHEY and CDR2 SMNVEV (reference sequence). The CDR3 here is CASSSTPRQEKLFF. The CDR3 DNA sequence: TGTGCCAGCAGTTCTACCCCCCGACAAGAAAAACTGTTTTTT. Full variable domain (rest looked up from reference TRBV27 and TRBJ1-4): EAQVTQNPRYLITVTGKKLTVTCSQNMNHEYMSWYRQDPGLGLRQIYYSMNVEVTDKGDVPEGYKVSRKEKRNFPLILESPSPNQTSLYFCASSSTPRQEKLFFGSGTQLSVL.

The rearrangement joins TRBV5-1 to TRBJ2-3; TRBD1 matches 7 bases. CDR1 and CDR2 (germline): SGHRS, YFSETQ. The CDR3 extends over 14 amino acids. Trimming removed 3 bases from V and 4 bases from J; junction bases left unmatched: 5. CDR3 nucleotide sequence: TGCGCCAGCAGCTACGACAGGGCCCCAGATACGCAGTATTTT. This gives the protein CASSYDRAPDTQYF.

The CDR3 loop reads CASRTGGPYGYTF. The CDR3 DNA reads TGTGCCAGCCGCACAGGGGGCCCCTATGGCTACACCTTC. The chain combines TRBV28 with TRBJ1-2, with 9 nucleotides matching TRBD1. The V segment lost 8 bases and the J segment 4 bases; nucleotides outside the gene matches: 5. The germline gives CDR1 MDHEN, CDR2 SYDVKM. The CDR3 covers 13 residues.

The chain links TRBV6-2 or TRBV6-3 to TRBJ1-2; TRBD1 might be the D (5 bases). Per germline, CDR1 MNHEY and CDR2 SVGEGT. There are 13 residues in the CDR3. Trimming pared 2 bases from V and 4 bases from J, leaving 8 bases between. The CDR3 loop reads CASSYRQGYGYTF. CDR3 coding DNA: TGTGCCAGCAGTTACCGCCAGGGCTATGGCTACACCTTC.

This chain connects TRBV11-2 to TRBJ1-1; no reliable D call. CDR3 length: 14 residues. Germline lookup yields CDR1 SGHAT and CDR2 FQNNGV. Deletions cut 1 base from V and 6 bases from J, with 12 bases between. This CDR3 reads CASSLGAGVSEAFF. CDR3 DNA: TGTGCCAGCAGCTTAGGGGCCGGGGTCTCTGAAGCTTTCTTT.

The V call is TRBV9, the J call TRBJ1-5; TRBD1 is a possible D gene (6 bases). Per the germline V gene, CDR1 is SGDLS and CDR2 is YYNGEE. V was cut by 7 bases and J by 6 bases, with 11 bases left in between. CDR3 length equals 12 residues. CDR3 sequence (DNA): TGTGCCAGCTCTATGGGGGCTCAGCCCCAGCATTTT. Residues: CASSMGAQPQHF.

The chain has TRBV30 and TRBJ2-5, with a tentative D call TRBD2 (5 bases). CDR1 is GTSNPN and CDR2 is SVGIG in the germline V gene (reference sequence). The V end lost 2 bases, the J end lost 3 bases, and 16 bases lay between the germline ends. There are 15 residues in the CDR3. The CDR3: CAWSLGGSDKETQYF. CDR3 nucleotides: TGTGCCTGGAGTCTAGGAGGCAGCGACAAAGAGACCCAGTACTTC.

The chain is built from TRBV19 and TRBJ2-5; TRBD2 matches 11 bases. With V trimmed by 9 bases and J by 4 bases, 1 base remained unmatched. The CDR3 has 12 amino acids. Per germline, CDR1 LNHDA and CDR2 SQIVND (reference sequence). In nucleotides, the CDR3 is TGTGCCAGCACTAGCGGGGGAGAGACCCAGTACTTC. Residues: CASTSGGETQYF.

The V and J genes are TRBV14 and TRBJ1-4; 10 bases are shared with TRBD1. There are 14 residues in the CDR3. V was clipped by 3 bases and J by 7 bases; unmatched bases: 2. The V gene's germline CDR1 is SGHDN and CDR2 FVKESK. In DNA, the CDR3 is TGTGCCAGCAGCCAGGACAGGGGGTTTGAAAAACTGTTTTTT. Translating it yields CASSQDRGFEKLFF.

CDR3 sequence (DNA): TGTGCCAGTAGTTCTCCGGGACACCTTAATGAAAAACTGTTTTTT. Protein: CASSSPGHLNEKLFF. This chain connects TRBV19 to TRBJ1-4; tentative D call: TRBD1 (6 bases). V shed 5 bases and J shed 4 bases, with 14 bases lying between them. Looked up from germline, CDR1 is LNHDA and CDR2 is SQIVND (reference sequence). The CDR3 sequence is 15 residues long. The full variable domain, its missing parts supplied by reference TRBV19 and TRBJ1-4, is DGGITQSPKYLFRKEGQNVTLSCEQNLNHDAMYWYRQDPGQGLRLIYYSQIVNDFQKGDIAEGYSVSREKKESFPLTVTSAQKNPTAFYLCASSSPGHLNEKLFFGSGTQLSVL.

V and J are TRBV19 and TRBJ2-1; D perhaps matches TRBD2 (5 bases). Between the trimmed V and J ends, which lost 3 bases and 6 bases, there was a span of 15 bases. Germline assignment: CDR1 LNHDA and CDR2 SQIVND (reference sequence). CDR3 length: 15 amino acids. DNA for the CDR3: TGTGCCAGTAGTATGGGGTCCCGGGGTTCCAATGAGCAGTTCTTC. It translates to CASSMGSRGSNEQFF.

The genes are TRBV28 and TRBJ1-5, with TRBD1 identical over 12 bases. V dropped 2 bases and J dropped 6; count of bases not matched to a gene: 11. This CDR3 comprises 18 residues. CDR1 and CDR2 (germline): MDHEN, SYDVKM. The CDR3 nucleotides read TGTGCCAGCAGTTTAAGCTTTCTGGGGACAGGGGGCGTTCAGCCCCAGCATTTT. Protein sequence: CASSLSFLGTGGVQPQHF.

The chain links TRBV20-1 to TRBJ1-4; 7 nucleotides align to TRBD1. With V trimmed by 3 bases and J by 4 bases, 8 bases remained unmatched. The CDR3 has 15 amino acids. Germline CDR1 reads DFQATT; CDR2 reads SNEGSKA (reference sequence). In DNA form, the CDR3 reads TGCAGTGCTAGTAGTCAGGGGGATTTTAATGAAAAACTGTTTTTT. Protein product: CSASSQGDFNEKLFF.